This entry concerns a single T cell receptor beta chain. The data stem from a study of blood T cell repertoires in COVID-19. Study-level information: Whether acute or convalescent, the COVID-19 samples came from the United States, Italy and Spain. From T cells, B-cell-depleted T cells, or PBMCs came the material, which was cDNA or gDNA.

This CDR3 is built from 16 residues. CDR1 is SGHRS and CDR2 is YFSETQ in the germline V gene. The ends were cut back, 4 bases at V and 8 bases at J, with 22 bases in the middle. As handled by the study authors: Estimated nucleated cell counts came from reference gene primer amplification. Clones were sequenced by immunoSEQ multiplex PCR, and TCRdb holds only the in-frame ones, with some missing. The D gene and trimming were derived from the DNA, and the V and J assignments and clone size from that table. The sample lists 200,000 to 250,000 clones, around 84% seen once, with about 20% in the top ten. The chain employs TRBV5-1 and TRBJ2-1; D perhaps matches TRBD1 (7 bases). The clonotype comes from a young man with active or convalescent COVID-19. The sequenced sample was peripheral blood. The CDR3, as DNA: TGCGCCAGCAGCCCTCCCGGGACAGCGGGCGTCGATGAGCAGTTCTTC. Its protein is CASSPPGTAGVDEQFF.